Here is one TCR beta chain with its context. Its matching antigen is unknown. The source of the sample is a study of shared clonotypes between healthy human individuals. As for the study in general: Those who served as donors were a couple of women and a few men between the ages of 18 and 49.

Whole-study findings and limits: Generation of non-shared clonotypes was less probable than generation of clonotypes shared by all four donors.

The test was conducted at deep level. Authors' data handling: ImmunoSEQ yielded junction-only sequences lacking quality scores, so filtering differed. Method: immunoSEQ multiplex PCR; TCRdb's copy keeps in-frame clones and lacks some. That table gives V, J and clone size, and the DNA gave D and trimming. The table has about 2.4 million clones, over 85% seen once; the top ten hold around 0.37%. The length of the CDR3 is 15 residues. CDR1 is MGHRA and CDR2 is YSYEKL in the germline V gene. Trimming left V 1 base short and J 7 bases short, with 13 bases between. J is TRBJ1-4 and V is TRBV4-1; D perhaps matches TRBD1 (5 bases). Sequencing input: naive CD4+ T cells from PBMCs. Subset: CD45RA+ positively selected. The receptor's source is a man aged 18-30 years in good health. Some clones in this sample may be carry-over from other donors' samples. This CDR3 reads CASSQVKGSGEKLFF. CDR3 nucleotides: TGCGCCAGCAGCCAAGTTAAGGGGTCAGGTGAAAAACTGTTTTTT.